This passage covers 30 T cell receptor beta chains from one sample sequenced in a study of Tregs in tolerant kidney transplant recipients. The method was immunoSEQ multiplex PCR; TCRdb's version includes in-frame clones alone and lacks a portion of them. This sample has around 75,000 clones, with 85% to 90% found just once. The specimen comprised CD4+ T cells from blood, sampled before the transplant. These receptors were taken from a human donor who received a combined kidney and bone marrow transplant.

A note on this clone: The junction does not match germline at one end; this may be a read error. The CDR3 region has the DNA TGTGCCAGCAGGAAACTAGCGGGAGTCTCCAACGAGCAGTACTTC. Its protein product is CASRKLAGVSNEQYF. This chain links TRBV6-5 with TRBJ2-7, with 11 nucleotides matching TRBD2. The CDR3 is 15 amino acids. In germline, CDR1 is MNHEY, CDR2 SVGAGI.

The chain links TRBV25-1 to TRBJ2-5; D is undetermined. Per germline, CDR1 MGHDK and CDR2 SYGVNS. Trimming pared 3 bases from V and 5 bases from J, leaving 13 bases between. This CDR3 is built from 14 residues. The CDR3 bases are TGTGCCAGCAGTGATTCGGTCACTGCGGAGACCCAGTACTTC. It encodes CASSDSVTAETQYF.

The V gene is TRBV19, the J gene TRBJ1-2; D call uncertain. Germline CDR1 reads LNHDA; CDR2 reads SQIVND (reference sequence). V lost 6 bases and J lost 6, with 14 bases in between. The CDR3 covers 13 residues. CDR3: CASSWVFGDGYTF. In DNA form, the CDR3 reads TGTGCCAGTAGCTGGGTCTTCGGGGATGGCTACACCTTC.

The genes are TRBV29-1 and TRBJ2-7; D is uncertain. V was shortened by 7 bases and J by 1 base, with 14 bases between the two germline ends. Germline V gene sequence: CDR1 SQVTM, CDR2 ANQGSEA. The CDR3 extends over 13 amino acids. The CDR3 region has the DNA TGCAGCGGCCTAGTAGTGGAGTCCTACGAGCAGTACTTC. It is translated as CSGLVVESYEQYF.

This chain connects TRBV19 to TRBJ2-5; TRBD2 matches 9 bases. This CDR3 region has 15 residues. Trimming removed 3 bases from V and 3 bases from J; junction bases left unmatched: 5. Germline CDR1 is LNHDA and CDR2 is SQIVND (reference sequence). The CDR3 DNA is TGTGCCAGTAGTATCGGGGCGGGAGGGGAAGAGACCCAGTACTTC. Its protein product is CASSIGAGGEETQYF.

CDR3 in amino acids: CASSALQGLDTGELFF. The DNA for the CDR3 is TGCGCCAGCAGCGCCCTCCAGGGTCTTGACACCGGGGAGCTGTTTTTT. V gene TRBV5-1 combines with J gene TRBJ2-2; D might be TRBD1 (5 bases). Trimming pared 4 bases from V and 3 bases from J, leaving 16 bases between. The CDR3 totals 16 residues. Germline loops: CDR1 SGHRS, CDR2 YFSETQ.

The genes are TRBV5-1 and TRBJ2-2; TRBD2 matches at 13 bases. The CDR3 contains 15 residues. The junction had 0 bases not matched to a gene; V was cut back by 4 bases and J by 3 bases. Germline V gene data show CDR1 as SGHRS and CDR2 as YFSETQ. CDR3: CASSGLAGDTGELFF. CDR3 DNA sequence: TGCGCCAGCAGCGGACTAGCGGGAGACACCGGGGAGCTGTTTTTT.

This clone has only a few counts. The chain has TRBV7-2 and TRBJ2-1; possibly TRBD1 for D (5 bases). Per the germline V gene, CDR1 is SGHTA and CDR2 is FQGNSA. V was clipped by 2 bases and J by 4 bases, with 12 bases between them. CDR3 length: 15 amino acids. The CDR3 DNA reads TGTGCCAGCAGCTTATGGGGCACAGTGTACAATGAGCAGTTCTTC. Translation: CASSLWGTVYNEQFF.

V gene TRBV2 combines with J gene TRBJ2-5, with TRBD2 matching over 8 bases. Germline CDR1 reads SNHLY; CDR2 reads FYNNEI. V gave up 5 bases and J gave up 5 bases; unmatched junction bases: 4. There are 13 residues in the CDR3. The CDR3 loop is CASSPRGGETQYF. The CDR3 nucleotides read TGTGCCAGCAGTCCTCGGGGGGGGGAGACCCAGTACTTC.

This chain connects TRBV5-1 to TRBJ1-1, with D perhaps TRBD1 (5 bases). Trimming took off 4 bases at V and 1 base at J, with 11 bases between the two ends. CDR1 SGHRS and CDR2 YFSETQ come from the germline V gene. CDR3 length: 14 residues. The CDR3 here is CASSLAGGNTEAFF. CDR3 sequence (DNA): TGCGCCAGCAGCCTAGCCGGGGGGAACACTGAAGCTTTCTTT.

Here the CDR3 reads CAWTLGEFSGYTF. The CDR3 DNA follows: TGTGCCTGGACCCTAGGGGAATTTTCCGGCTACACCTTC. The chain joins TRBV30 to TRBJ1-2, with D possibly matching TRBD1 (5 bases). CDR1 is GTSNPN and CDR2 is SVGIG in the germline V gene (reference sequence). Trimming removed 4 bases from V and 8 bases from J, with 17 bases in between. CDR3 length equals 13 residues.

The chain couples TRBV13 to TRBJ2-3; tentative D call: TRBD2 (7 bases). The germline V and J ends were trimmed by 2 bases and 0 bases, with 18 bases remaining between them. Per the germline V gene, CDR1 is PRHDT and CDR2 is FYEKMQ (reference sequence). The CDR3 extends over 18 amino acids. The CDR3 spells CASSLYLGGATSTDTQYF. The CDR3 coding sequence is TGTGCCAGCAGCTTATACTTGGGGGGGGCGACTAGCACAGATACGCAGTATTTT.

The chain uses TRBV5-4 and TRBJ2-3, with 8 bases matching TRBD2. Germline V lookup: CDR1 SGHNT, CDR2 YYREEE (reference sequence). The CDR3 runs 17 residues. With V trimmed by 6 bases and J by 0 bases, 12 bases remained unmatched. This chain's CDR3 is CASTERIAGISTDTQYF. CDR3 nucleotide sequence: TGTGCCAGCACCGAAAGAATAGCGGGGATAAGCACAGATACGCAGTATTTT.

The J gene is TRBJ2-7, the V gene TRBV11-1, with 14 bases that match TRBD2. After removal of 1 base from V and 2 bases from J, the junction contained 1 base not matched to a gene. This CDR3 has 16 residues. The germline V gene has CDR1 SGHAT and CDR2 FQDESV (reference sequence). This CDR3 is CASSLEGLAGAYEQYF. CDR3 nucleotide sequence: TGTGCCAGCAGCTTAGAGGGACTAGCGGGAGCCTACGAGCAGTACTTC.

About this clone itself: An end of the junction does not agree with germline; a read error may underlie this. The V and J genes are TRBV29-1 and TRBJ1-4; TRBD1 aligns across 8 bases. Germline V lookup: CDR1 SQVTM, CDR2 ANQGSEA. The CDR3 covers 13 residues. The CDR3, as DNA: TGCAGCGTCGAAGGACAGGGAAATGAAAAACTGTTTTTT. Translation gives CSVEGQGNEKLFF. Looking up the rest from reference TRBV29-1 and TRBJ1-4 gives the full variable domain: SAVISQKPSRDICQRGTSLTIQCQVDSQVTMMFWYRQQPGQSLTLIATANQGSEATYESGFVIDKFPISRPNLTFSTLTVSNMSPEDSSIYLCSVEGQGNEKLFFGSGTQLSVL.

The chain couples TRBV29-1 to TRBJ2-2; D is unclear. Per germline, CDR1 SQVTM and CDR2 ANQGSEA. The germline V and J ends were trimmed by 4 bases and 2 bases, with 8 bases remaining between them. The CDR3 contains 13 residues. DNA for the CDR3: TGCAGCGTTGGAGTCTATAACACCGGGGAGCTGTTTTTT. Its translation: CSVGVYNTGELFF.

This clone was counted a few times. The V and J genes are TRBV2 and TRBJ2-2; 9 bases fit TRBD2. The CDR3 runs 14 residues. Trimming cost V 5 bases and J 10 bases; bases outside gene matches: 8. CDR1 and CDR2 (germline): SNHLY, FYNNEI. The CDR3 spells CASSSGTSSEELFF. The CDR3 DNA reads TGTGCCAGCAGTTCCGGGACTAGCAGCGAGGAGCTGTTTTTT.

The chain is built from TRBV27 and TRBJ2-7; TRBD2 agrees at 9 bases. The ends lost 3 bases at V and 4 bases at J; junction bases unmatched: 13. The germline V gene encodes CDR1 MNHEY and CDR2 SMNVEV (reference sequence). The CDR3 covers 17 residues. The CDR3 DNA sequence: TGTGCCAGCAGTTTCGATCGTGCGGGAGGGCCTTTGTACGAGCAGTACTTC. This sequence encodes CASSFDRAGGPLYEQYF.

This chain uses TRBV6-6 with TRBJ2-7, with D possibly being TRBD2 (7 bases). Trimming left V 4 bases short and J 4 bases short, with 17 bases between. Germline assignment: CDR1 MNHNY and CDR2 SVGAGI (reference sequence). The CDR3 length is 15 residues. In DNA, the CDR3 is TGTGCCAGCAGTTGGGGGGCTAGCGGACTTTACGAGCAGTACTTC. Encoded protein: CASSWGASGLYEQYF.

The CDR3 nucleotides read TGTGCCAGCAGTTTGACAGGTCGCTACGAGCAGTACTTC. Its protein product is CASSLTGRYEQYF. The V gene is TRBV28, the J gene TRBJ2-7; D might be TRBD1 (6 bases). The CDR3 has 13 residues. V lost 3 bases, J lost 3 bases, and 9 bases lay in between. CDR1 is MDHEN, CDR2 SYDVKM, per germline.

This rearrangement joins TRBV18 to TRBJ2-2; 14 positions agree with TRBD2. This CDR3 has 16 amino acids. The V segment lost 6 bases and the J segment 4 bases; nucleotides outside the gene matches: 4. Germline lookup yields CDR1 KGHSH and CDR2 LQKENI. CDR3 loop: CASSGLAGASTGELFF. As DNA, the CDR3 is TGTGCCAGCTCGGGACTAGCGGGAGCTTCCACCGGGGAGCTGTTTTTT.

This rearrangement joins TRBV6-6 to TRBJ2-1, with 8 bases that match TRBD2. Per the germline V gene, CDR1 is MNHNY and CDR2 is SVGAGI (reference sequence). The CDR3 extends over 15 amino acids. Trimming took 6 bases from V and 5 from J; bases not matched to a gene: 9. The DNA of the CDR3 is TGTGCCAGCAGCTGGGGGACTAGTGGAGACAATGAGCAGTTCTTC. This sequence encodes CASSWGTSGDNEQFF.

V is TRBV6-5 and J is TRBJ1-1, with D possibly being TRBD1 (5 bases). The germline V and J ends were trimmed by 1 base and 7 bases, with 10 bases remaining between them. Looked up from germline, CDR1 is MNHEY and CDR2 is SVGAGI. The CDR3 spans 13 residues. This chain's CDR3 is CASSYFRGNEAFF. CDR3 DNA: TGTGCCAGCAGTTACTTCCGGGGGAATGAAGCTTTCTTT.

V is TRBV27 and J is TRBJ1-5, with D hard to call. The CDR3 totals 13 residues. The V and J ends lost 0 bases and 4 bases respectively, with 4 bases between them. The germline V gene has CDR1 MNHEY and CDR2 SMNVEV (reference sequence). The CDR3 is CASSLSRNQPQHF. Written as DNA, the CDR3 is TGTGCCAGCAGTTTATCTCGGAATCAGCCCCAGCATTTT.

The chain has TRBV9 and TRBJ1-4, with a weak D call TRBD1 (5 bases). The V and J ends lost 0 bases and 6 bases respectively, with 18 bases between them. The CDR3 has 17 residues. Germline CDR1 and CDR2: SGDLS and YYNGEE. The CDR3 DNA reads TGTGCCAGCAGCGTAGACTCCCAGGGCTGGGGGGATGAAAAACTGTTTTTT. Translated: CASSVDSQGWGDEKLFF. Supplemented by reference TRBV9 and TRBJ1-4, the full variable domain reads DSGVTQTPKHLITATGQRVTLRCSPRSGDLSVYWYQQSLDQGLQFLIQYYNGEERAKGNILERFSAQQFPDLHSELNLSSLELGDSALYFCASSVDSQGWGDEKLFFGSGTQLSVL.

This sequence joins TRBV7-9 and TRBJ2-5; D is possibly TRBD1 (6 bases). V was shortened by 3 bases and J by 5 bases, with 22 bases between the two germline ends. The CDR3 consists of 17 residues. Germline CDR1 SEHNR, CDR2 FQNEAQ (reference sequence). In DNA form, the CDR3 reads TGTGCCAGCAGCTTCTCCAGGGGCGATTACTCCAGGGAGACCCAGTACTTC. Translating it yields CASSFSRGDYSRETQYF.

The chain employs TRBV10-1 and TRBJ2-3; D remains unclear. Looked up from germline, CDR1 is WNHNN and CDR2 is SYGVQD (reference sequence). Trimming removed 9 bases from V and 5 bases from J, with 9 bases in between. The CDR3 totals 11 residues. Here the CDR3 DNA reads TGCGCCAGAAAAAGGAGAGATACGCAGTATTTT. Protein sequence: CARKRRDTQYF.

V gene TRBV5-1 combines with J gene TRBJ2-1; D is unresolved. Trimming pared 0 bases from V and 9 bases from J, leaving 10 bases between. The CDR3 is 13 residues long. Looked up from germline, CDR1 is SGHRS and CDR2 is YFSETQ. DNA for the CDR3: TGCGCCAGCAGCTTGGAACCCTCTACTGAGCAGTTCTTC. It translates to CASSLEPSTEQFF. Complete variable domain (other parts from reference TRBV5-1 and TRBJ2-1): KAGVTQTPRYLIKTRGQQVTLSCSPISGHRSVSWYQQTPGQGLQFLFEYFSETQRNKGNFPGRFSGRQFSNSRSEMNVSTLELGDSALYLCASSLEPSTEQFFGPGTRLTVL.

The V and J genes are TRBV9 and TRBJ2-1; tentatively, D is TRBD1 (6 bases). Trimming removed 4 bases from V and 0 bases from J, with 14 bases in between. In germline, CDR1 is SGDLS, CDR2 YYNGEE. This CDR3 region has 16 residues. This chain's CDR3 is CASSPRDTYSYNEQFF. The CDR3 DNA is TGTGCCAGCAGCCCCCGGGACACTTACTCCTACAATGAGCAGTTCTTC. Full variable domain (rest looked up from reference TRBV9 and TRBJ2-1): DSGVTQTPKHLITATGQRVTLRCSPRSGDLSVYWYQQSLDQGLQFLIQYYNGEERAKGNILERFSAQQFPDLHSELNLSSLELGDSALYFCASSPRDTYSYNEQFFGPGTRLTVL.

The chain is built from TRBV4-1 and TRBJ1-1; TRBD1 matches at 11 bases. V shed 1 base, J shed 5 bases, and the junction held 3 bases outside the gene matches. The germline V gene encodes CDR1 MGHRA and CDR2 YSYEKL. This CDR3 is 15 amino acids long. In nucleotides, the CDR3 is TGCGCCAGCAGCCAAGTGGGACAGGGGGGGACTGAAGCTTTCTTT. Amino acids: CASSQVGQGGTEAFF.